This T cell receptor (beta chain) was obtained from a study of CD8+ T cells in alopecia areata listed by TCRdb under 2018. About the full investigation: The treated patients, all with moderate-to-severe alopecia areata, were enrolled in an open-label pilot trial of oral tofacitinib given at 5 to 10 mg twice daily. Amplification of TCRbeta CDR3 regions was done by immunoSEQ multiplex PCR using 35 Vbeta forward primers and 13 Jbeta reverse primers. Patients stayed on tofacitinib for 6 to 18 months and then had 6 months of follow-up off drug so that delayed response and recurrence could be assessed. On the human side, TCRbeta sequencing was run on scalp tissue and on sorted CD4+ and CD8+ peripheral blood T cells from healthy controls and from alopecia areata patients with either patchy or totalis/universalis disease. Scalp clonality was compared among normal scalp (n=4), patchy alopecia areata scalp (n=8), and alopecia totalis/universalis scalp (n=8). Tofacitinib-treated patients had biopsies at baseline and at 4 and 24 weeks of treatment, with a later scalp biopsy in several patients. High-throughput TCRbeta sequencing was used to examine T cell clonal expansion in alopecia areata in both the C3H/HeJ mouse model and human patients. RNA came from the PAXgene miRNA kit for fixed scalp, the miRNeasy kit for PBMCs, and the RNeasy kit for mouse skin. What the authors observed across the whole study: Compared with normal scalp, lesional scalp, particularly in alopecia totalis/universalis, had higher clonality and more expanded CD8+ clones, which suggests antigenic drive. TCR sequences shared between patients were less clear than in mice, possibly partly because of HLA diversity in the patient population. Unlike mouse skin, where gammadelta T cells dominate, normal human skin contains resident alphabeta T cells that get sequenced too, which complicates analysis of the scalp TCR repertoire.

The time point label corresponds to: baseline before oral tofacitinib. Peripheral blood and lesional scalp punch biopsies were obtained from patients with alopecia areata. PBMCs were separated by density centrifugation and stained for CD3, CD4 and CD8, after which CD4+ and CD8+ T cells were sorted on a FACSAria. Library preparation employed the immunoSEQ multiplex PCR assay. To provide template for TCR sequencing, every sample had RNA extracted and reverse transcribed into cDNA. SuperScript III was used to make first-strand cDNA, primed with a 2:1 mix of oligo-dT and random hexamers. Amplification bias was assessed with a synthetic immune receptor repertoire, and residual bias was removed computationally. In the original analysis: Raw reads were preprocessed for error removal, and CDR3 was defined according to IMGT conventions as running from the conserved cysteine to phenylalanine. To get clonality, Shannon entropy was normalized by log2 of the number of productive unique TCRs and the result was subtracted from 1. Scalp TCRbeta sequences were cross-referenced with sorted blood CD4 and CD8 repertoires so that the CD4 or CD8 identity of scalp clones could be inferred. Drawn from immuneACCESS, this table holds only the in-frame rearrangements with V and J called that TCRdb kept. Clones are partly lost; checked studies trace under half to an unresolved V gene and leave the rest unexplained. The DNA was the basis for D and trimming; V, J and clone size are from that table. The sample contains under 70,000 clones, 55% to 65% of them found a single time. Together, the top ten hold roughly a sixth of the sample.

Remarks on this clone: No antigen is known for it. No qualities accompany the bases; no much larger clone lies one base away.

This TCR came from a human donor with alopecia areata. The sample here was CD8+ T cells sorted from blood, taken at week 0.

Read as DNA, the sequence is TGTGCCAGCAGCCAAGCCTTACTAGCCCCAGCATCCCAGTACTTC. This codes for CASSQALLAPASQYF. The chain is made from TRBV4-2 and TRBJ2-5, with TRBD2 perhaps the D gene, on 6 matching bases. The CDR3 sequence holds 15 residues, the cysteine and phenylalanine included. Only the CDR3 region is kept as DNA, spanning 45 bases read in frame from base 1. From the germline V gene, CDR1 is LGHNA and CDR2 is YNFKEQ. V is shortened by 1 base, J by 9 bases, and the region joining them spans 18 bases.